Ten or more counts support the clone carrying this TCR beta chain. The sample originates from a study of read filtering for tumor transcriptome and immune sequencing. Overall study: TCR-mapped reads were about 4 to 11 million with IR-seq versus roughly 75 to 1,400 with RNA-seq.

CDR1 and CDR2 (germline): SGHRS, YFSETQ. After removal of 3 bases from V and 3 bases from J, the junction contained 5 bases not matched to a gene. The CDR3 extends over 16 amino acids. The library was built from about 0.4 ug RNA with molecular barcoded adaptors for alpha/delta and beta/gamma chains. TCRdb re-analysed the reads in MiXCR, keeping a single row per CDR3 protein. This table holds under 30,000 distinct CDR3 sequences, about 20% found once. Every patient had bone marrow sampled while the disease was active. The receptor was derived from a donor at least 40 years old with multiple myeloma. The sample taken for sequencing was a population of CD138-negative cells sorted from bone marrow. The V call is TRBV5-1, the J call TRBJ2-1; 11 nucleotides line up with TRBD2. The CDR3 region is CASSSGTSGFYNEQFF. The CDR3 bases are TGCGCCAGCAGCTCCGGGACTAGCGGATTCTACAATGAGCAGTTCTTC.